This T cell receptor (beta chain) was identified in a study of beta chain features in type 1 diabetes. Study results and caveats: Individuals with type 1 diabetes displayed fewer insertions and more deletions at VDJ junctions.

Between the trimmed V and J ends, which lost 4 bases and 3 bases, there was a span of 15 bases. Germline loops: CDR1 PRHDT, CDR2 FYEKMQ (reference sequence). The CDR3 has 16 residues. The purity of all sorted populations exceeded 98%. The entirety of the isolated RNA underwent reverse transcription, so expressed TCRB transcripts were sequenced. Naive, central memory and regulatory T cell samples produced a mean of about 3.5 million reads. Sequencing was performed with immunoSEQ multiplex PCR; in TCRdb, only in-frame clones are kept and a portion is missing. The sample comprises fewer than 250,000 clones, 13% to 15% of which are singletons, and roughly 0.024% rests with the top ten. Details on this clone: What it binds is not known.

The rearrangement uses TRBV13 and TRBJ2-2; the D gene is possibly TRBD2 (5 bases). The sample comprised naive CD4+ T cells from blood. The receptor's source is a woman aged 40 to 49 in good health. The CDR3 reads CASSSSGWTDTGELFF. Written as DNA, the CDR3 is TGTGCCAGCAGCTCCTCCGGCTGGACTGACACCGGGGAGCTGTTTTTT.